Each of the 15 T cell receptor beta chains below was sequenced from the same sample in a study of blood T cell repertoires in COVID-19. The data were produced by immunoSEQ multiplex PCR, yet TCRdb's version contains in-frame clones alone and is incomplete. Counted here are 250,000 to 350,000 clones, roughly 85% occurring once; the ten biggest clones make up roughly 4%. The sequenced sample was PBMCs or T cells enriched from blood (not recorded which). The receptors stem from a woman aged 25 to 39 who had recovered from COVID-19.

V is TRBV5-6 and J is TRBJ2-2; 13 bases are shared with TRBD2. CDR3 length equals 16 residues. Germline CDR1 reads SGHDT; CDR2 reads YYEEEE. Trimming took 4 bases from V and 7 from J; bases not matched to a gene: 7. The CDR3 DNA is TGTGCCAGCAGCAGCGGACTAGCGGGGGCGGGCGGGGAGCTGTTTTTT. It translates to CASSSGLAGAGGELFF.

The genes are TRBV28 and TRBJ2-2; 8 bases align to TRBD2. The CDR3 extends over 15 amino acids. The germline gives CDR1 MDHEN, CDR2 SYDVKM. Losses at the gene ends were 7 bases for V and 0 bases for J; bases not matched to a gene: 4. This CDR3 reads CASKSGGANTGELFF. The CDR3 DNA follows: TGTGCCAGCAAGAGCGGGGGAGCGAACACCGGGGAGCTGTTTTTT.

V is TRBV11-1 and J is TRBJ2-2; D gene uncertain. Germline V CDR1 and CDR2: SGHAT, FQDESV (reference sequence). Trimming shortened V by 5 bases and J by 0 bases, and 7 bases separated the two germline ends. This CDR3 spans 14 amino acids. The CDR3 DNA reads TGTGCCAGCAGCCCGTACACGAACACCGGGGAGCTGTTTTTT. Its protein is CASSPYTNTGELFF.

The chain combines TRBV7-6 with TRBJ2-7; 10 bases are a match to TRBD2. The V gene's germline CDR1 is SGHVS and CDR2 FNYEAQ. V shed 1 base, J shed 5 bases, and the junction held 11 bases outside the gene matches. The length of the CDR3 is 17 residues. The CDR3 DNA follows: TGTGCCAGCAGCTTAGGGAAAGCGGGAGGGCCTACGGACGAGCAGTACTTC. Protein sequence: CASSLGKAGGPTDEQYF.

The chain combines TRBV19 with TRBJ1-1, with D possibly TRBD1 on 5 matching bases. With 1 base removed from V and 0 bases from J, the gap between germline ends came to 12 bases. This CDR3 comprises 16 residues. Looked up from germline, CDR1 is LNHDA and CDR2 is SQIVND (reference sequence). The CDR3 here is CASSIVIRVMNTEAFF. For the CDR3, the DNA is TGTGCCAGTAGTATAGTCATCAGGGTGATGAACACTGAAGCTTTCTTT.

The V and J genes are TRBV5-1 and TRBJ2-6, with D hard to call. CDR1 SGHRS and CDR2 YFSETQ come from the germline V gene. The CDR3 is 14 residues long. V shed 3 bases and J shed 0 bases, with 4 bases lying between them. The CDR3 nucleotides read TGCGCCAGCAGCTATAACTCTGGGGCCAACGTCCTGACTTTC. Its protein is CASSYNSGANVLTF.

A remark on this clone: At one end, the junction sequence differs from germline, possibly due to a read error. The genes are TRBV6-5 and TRBJ1-2; tentatively, D is TRBD1 (5 bases). The germline V gene has CDR1 MNHEY and CDR2 SVGAGI. This CDR3 is 16 amino acids long. In DNA, the CDR3 is TGTGCCAGCAGTCACTCCAGTAGGGGCCTAAACTATGGCTACACCTTC. It translates to CASSHSSRGLNYGYTF.

The rearrangement links TRBV28 to TRBJ1-2, with TRBD1 matching over 9 bases. Germline values: CDR1 MDHEN, CDR2 SYDVKM. The V and J ends lost 3 bases and 2 bases, in that order; junction bases with no gene match: 7. The CDR3 sequence is 16 residues long. The CDR3: CASSLDRGGGNYGYTF. For the CDR3, the DNA is TGTGCCAGCAGTTTGGACAGGGGTGGGGGAAACTATGGCTACACCTTC.

The V gene is TRBV28, the J gene TRBJ2-1; D remains unclear. Trimming cost V 6 bases and J 5 bases, with 14 bases left between them. The CDR3 loop spans 14 amino acids. Germline values: CDR1 MDHEN, CDR2 SYDVKM. CDR3 in amino acids: CASSSISNHNEQFF. In nucleotides, the CDR3 is TGTGCCAGCAGCTCTATTAGTAATCACAATGAGCAGTTCTTC.

The V gene is TRBV12-3 or TRBV12-4, the J gene TRBJ1-1; D is uncertain. CDR3 length: 13 amino acids. The germline V and J ends were trimmed by 6 bases and 5 bases, with 13 bases remaining between them. CDR3 nucleotide sequence: TGTGCCAGCAGCCCCGGGTTGTTTACTGAAGCTTTCTTT. It encodes CASSPGLFTEAFF.

This chain uses TRBV7-2 with TRBJ2-7, with D perhaps matching TRBD1 (5 bases). The V end lost 5 bases, the J end lost 5 bases, and 16 bases lay between the germline ends. There are 14 residues in the CDR3. The germline CDR1 and CDR2 sequences are SGHTA and FQGNSA. The CDR3 region has the DNA TGTGCCAGCAGCCCCAAGGCAGGGTTTAACGAGCAGTACTTC. It specifies CASSPKAGFNEQYF.

This CDR3 is CASIFLDRGTYEQYF. DNA for the CDR3: TGTGCCAGCATATTTCTGGACAGGGGGACGTACGAGCAGTACTTC. The chain uses TRBV2 and TRBJ2-7; TRBD1 agrees at 10 bases. The V gene's germline CDR1 is SNHLY and CDR2 FYNNEI. The V segment lost 7 bases and the J segment 4 bases; nucleotides outside the gene matches: 10. This CDR3 comprises 15 residues.

This chain uses TRBV11-2 with TRBJ2-2, with TRBD1 identical over 11 bases. The CDR3 spans 15 residues. With V trimmed by 4 bases and J by 7 bases, 5 bases remained unmatched. CDR1 is SGHAT, CDR2 FQNNGV, per germline. The DNA of the CDR3 is TGTGCCAGCAGCTCGGACAGGGGGCGTATCGGGGAGCTGTTTTTT. As protein: CASSSDRGRIGELFF.

The sample holds a few counts of this clone. The genes are TRBV6-5 and TRBJ2-7; weak D call: TRBD1 (6 bases). Germline V CDR1 and CDR2: MNHEY, SVGAGI. V lost 8 bases and J lost 1, with 15 bases in between. The CDR3 sequence is 14 residues long. The CDR3 DNA is TGTGCCAGCGCGTACGCAGGGGAATCCTACGAGCAGTACTTC. Amino acid sequence: CASAYAGESYEQYF.

This chain links TRBV19 with TRBJ2-7, with 9 bases fitting TRBD1. The CDR3 loop spans 15 amino acids. The ends lost 5 bases at V and 2 bases at J; junction bases unmatched: 7. CDR1 is LNHDA and CDR2 is SQIVND in the germline V gene (reference sequence). The CDR3 loop reads CASSLRQGGAYEQYF. In DNA, the CDR3 is TGTGCCAGTAGTCTTAGACAGGGGGGCGCCTACGAGCAGTACTTC.